The 5 T cell receptor beta chains below come from one sample, sequenced in a study of blood T cells in healthy people across ages. Together with a sample-barcoded 5' primer, a J-beta primer mix was included in a second PCR lasting about 6 to 11 cycles. From the 5' RACE reads, TCRdb called clonotypes with MiXCR, one entry per CDR3 protein. Found here are under 2 million distinct CDR3 sequences, roughly 32% of them singletons; the top ten hold around 11%. Material for sequencing was blood. These receptors came from a woman in her 30s in good health.

This clonotype has only a few counts. V is TRBV18 and J is TRBJ2-5, with a tentative D call TRBD2 (6 bases). CDR1 is KGHSH and CDR2 is LQKENI in the germline V gene. Trimming took 2 bases from V and 5 from J, leaving 12 bases between them. CDR3 size: 14 residues. This CDR3 is CASSPVAGRETQYF. DNA of the CDR3: TGTGCCAGCTCACCAGTGGCAGGGAGGGAGACCCAGTACTTC.

This clonotype appeared a few times. The V call is TRBV7-8, the J call TRBJ1-2; 10 positions match TRBD1. CDR3 size: 14 residues. Germline-derived CDR1 and CDR2 are SGHVS and FQNEAQ. V trimming: 5 bases; J trimming: 8 bases; junction bases outside the gene matches: 8. The chain's CDR3 is CASSARDRGQGYTF. CDR3 bases: TGTGCCAGCAGCGCCCGGGACAGGGGTCAAGGCTACACCTTC.

This clonotype has a handful of counts. V gene TRBV5-1 combines with J gene TRBJ2-3; the match to TRBD1 covers 7 bases. Unmatched junction bases numbered 8, after V lost 4 bases and J lost 0 bases. Germline CDR1 is SGHRS and CDR2 is YFSETQ. The CDR3 runs 16 residues. CDR3 amino acids: CASSVRGQPSTDTQYF. For the CDR3, the DNA is TGCGCCAGCAGCGTACGGGGACAGCCTAGCACAGATACGCAGTATTTT. Using reference TRBV5-1 and TRBJ2-3 for the parts outside the CDR3, the full variable domain is KAGVTQTPRYLIKTRGQQVTLSCSPISGHRSVSWYQQTPGQGLQFLFEYFSETQRNKGNFPGRFSGRQFSNSRSEMNVSTLELGDSALYLCASSVRGQPSTDTQYFGPGTRLTVL.

The gene calls are TRBV30 and TRBJ1-4; D is unclear. From germline, CDR1 is GTSNPN and CDR2 SVGIG (reference sequence). This CDR3 comprises 13 residues. Trimming took off 4 bases at V and 5 bases at J, with 11 bases between the two ends. The CDR3 spells CAWNNGPNEKLFF. The DNA of the CDR3 is TGTGCCTGGAATAACGGTCCCAATGAAAAACTGTTTTTT.

This clonotype has only a few counts. V and J are TRBV5-5 and TRBJ1-6, with D possibly matching TRBD1 (6 bases). From germline, CDR1 is SGHKS and CDR2 YYEKEE (reference sequence). Trimming removed 1 base from V and 14 bases from J, with 16 bases in between. This CDR3 region has 14 residues. As DNA, the CDR3 is TGTGCCAGCAGCTTGAACAGGGACCCCCCCACCCTCCACTTT. As protein: CASSLNRDPPTLHF.